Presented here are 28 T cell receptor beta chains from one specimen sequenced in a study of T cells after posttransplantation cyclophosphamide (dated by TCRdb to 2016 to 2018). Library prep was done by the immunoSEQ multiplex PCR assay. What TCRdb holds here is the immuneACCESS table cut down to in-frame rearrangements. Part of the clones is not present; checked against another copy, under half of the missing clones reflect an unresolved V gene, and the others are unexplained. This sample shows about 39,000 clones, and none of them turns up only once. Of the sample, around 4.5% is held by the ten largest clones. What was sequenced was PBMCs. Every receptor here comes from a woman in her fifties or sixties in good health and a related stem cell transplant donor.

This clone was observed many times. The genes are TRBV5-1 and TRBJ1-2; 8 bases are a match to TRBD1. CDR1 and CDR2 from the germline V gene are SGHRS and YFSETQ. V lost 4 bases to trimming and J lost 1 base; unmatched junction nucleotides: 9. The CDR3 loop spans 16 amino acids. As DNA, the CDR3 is TGCGCCAGCAGCAACCCCGGGACAGGAGGTAACTATGGCTACACCTTC. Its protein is CASSNPGTGGNYGYTF.

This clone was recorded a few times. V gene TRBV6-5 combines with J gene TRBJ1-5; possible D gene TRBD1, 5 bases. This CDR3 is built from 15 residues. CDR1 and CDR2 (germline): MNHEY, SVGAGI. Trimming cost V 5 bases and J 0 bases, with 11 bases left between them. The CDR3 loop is CASSGQATSNQPQHF. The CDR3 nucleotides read TGTGCCAGCAGTGGACAAGCTACTAGCAATCAGCCCCAGCATTTT.

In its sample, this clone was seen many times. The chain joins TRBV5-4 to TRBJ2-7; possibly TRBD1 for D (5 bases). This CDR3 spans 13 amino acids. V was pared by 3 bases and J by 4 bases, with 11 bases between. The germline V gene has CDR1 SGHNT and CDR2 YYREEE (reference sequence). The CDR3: CASSWKTEYEQYF. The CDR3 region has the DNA TGTGCCAGCAGCTGGAAGACAGAATACGAGCAGTACTTC.

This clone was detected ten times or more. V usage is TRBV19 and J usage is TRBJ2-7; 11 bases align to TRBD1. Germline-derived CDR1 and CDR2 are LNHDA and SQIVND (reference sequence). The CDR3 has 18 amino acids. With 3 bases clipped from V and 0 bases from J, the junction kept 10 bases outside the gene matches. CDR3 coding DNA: TGTGCCAGTAGTATGGAGCCCCCCGGGACAGGGGGCTCCTACGAGCAGTACTTC. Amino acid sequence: CASSMEPPGTGGSYEQYF.

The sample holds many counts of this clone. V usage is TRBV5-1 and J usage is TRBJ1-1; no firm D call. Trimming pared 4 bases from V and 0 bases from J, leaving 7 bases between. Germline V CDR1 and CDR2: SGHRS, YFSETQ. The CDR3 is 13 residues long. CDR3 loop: CASSPDLNTEAFF. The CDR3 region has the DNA TGCGCCAGCAGCCCGGACTTGAACACTGAAGCTTTCTTT.

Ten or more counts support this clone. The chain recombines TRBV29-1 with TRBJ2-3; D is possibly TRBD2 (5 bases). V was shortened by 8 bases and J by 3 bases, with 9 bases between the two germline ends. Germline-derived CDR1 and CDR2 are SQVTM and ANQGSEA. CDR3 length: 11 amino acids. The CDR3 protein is CSHRGTDTQYF. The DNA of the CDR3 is TGCAGCCACCGCGGGACAGATACGCAGTATTTT.

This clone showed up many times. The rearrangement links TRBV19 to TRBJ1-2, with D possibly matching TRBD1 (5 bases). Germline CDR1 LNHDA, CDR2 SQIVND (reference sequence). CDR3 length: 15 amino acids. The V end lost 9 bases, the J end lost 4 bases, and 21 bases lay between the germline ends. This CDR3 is CASIDIDSRSYGYTF. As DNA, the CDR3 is TGTGCCAGCATTGATATTGACAGTAGAAGCTATGGCTACACCTTC.

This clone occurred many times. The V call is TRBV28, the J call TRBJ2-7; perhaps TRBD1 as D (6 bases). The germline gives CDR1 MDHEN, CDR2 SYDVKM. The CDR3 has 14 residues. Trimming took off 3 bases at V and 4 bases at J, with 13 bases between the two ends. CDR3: CASSFLGRGYEQYF. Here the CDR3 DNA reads TGTGCCAGCAGTTTCCTTGGAAGGGGGTACGAGCAGTACTTC. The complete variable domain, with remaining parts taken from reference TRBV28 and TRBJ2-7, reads DVKVTQSSRYLVKRTGEKVFLECVQDMDHENMFWYRQDPGLGLRLIYFSYDVKMKEKGDIPEGYSVSREKKERFSLILESASTNQTSMYLCASSFLGRGYEQYFGPGTRLTVT.

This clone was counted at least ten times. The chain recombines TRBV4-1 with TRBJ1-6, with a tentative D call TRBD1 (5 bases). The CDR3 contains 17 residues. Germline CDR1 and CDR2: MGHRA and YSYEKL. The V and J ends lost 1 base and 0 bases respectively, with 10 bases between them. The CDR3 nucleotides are TGCGCCAGCAGCCAAGGAACGACAGTCTCCTATAATTCACCCCTCCACTTT. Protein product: CASSQGTTVSYNSPLHF.

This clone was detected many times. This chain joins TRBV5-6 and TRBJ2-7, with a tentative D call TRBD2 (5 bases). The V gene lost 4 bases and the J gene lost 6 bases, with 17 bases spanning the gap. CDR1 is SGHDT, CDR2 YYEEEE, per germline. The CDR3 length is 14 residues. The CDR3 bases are TGTGCCAGCAGCCCAAGACTGGTGGGGAGCGAGCAGTACTTC. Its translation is CASSPRLVGSEQYF.

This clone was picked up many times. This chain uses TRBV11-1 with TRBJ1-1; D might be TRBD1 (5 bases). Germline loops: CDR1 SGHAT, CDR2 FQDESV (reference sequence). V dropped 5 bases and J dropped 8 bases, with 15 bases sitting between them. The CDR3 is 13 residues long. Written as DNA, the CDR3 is TGTGCCAGCAGCCCTAAAGGGGCGCTCGAAGCTTTCTTT. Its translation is CASSPKGALEAFF.

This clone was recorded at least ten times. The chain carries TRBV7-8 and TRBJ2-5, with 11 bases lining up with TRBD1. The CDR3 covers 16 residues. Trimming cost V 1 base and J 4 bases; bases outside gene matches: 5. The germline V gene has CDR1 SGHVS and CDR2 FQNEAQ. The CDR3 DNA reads TGTGCCAGCAGCTTAGAAGGGACAGGGGGAGGAGAGACCCAGTACTTC. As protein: CASSLEGTGGGETQYF.

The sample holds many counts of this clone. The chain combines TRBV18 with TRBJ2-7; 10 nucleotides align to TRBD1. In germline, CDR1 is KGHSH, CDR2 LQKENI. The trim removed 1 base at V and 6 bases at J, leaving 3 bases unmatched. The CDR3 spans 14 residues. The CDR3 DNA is TGTGCCAGCTCACCACGACAGGGGGCGGGCGAGCAGTACTTC. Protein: CASSPRQGAGEQYF.

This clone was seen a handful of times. In nucleotides, the CDR3 is TGTGCCAGCAGTCAACCAGGGTTCTTCACTGAAGCTTTCTTT. This gives the protein CASSQPGFFTEAFF. The V gene is TRBV6-5, the J gene TRBJ1-1, with D possibly being TRBD1 (5 bases). The V gene's germline CDR1 is MNHEY and CDR2 SVGAGI. The length of the CDR3 is 14 residues. V lost 5 bases to trimming and J lost 4 bases, with 14 bases between them.

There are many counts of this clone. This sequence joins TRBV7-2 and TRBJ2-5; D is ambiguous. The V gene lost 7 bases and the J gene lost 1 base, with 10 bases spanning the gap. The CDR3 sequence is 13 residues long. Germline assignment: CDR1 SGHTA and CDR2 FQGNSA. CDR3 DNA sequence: TGTGCCAGCACCCAAAGCGCCCAAGAGACCCAGTACTTC. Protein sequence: CASTQSAQETQYF. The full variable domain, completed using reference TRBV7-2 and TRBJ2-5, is GAGVSQSPSNKVTEKGKDVELRCDPISGHTALYWYRQSLGQGLEFLIYFQGNSAPDKSGLPSDRFSAERTGGSVSTLTIQRTQQEDSAVYLCASTQSAQETQYFGPGTRLLVL.

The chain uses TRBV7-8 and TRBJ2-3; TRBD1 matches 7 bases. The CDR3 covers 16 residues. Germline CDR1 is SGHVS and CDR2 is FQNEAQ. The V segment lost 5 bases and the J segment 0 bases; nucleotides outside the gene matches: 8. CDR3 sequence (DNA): TGTGCCAGCAGCCCCGGGACAGCTAAGAGCACAGATACGCAGTATTTT. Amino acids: CASSPGTAKSTDTQYF.

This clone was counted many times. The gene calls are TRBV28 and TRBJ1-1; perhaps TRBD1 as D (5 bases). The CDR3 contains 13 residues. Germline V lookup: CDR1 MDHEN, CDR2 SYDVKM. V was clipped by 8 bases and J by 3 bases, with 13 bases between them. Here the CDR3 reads CASGRGWYTEAFF. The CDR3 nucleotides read TGTGCCAGCGGGAGGGGATGGTACACTGAAGCTTTCTTT.

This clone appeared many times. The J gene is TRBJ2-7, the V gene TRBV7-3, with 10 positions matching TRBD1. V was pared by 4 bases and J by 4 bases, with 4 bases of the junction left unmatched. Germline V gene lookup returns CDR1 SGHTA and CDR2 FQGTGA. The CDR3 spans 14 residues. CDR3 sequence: CASSSTGGAYEQYF. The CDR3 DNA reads TGTGCCAGCAGCTCGACAGGGGGCGCGTACGAGCAGTACTTC. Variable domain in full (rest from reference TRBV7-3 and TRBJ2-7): GAGVSQTPSNKVTEKGKYVELRCDPISGHTALYWYRQSLGQGPEFLIYFQGTGAADDSGLPNDRFFAVRPEGSVSTLKIQRTERGDSAVYLCASSSTGGAYEQYFGPGTRLTVT.

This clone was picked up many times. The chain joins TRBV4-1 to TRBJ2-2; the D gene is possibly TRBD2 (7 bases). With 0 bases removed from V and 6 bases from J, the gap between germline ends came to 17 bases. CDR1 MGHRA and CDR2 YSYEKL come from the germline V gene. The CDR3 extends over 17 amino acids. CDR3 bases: TGCGCCAGCAGCCAAGAGGGGCTGTTAGGGGGGGCCGGGGAGCTGTTTTTT. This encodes CASSQEGLLGGAGELFF.

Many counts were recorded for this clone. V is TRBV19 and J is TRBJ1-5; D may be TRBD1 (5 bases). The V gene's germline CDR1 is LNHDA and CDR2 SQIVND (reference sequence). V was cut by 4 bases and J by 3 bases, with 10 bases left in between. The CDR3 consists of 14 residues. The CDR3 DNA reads TGTGCCAGTAGTACGACAGAAGCCAATCAGCCCCAGCATTTT. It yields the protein CASSTTEANQPQHF.

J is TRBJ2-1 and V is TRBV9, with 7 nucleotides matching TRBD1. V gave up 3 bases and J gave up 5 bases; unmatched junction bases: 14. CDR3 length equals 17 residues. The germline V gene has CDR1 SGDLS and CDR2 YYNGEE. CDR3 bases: TGTGCCAGCAGCGCAGATTTAACAGGGGCTGAGGACAATGAGCAGTTCTTC. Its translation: CASSADLTGAEDNEQFF.

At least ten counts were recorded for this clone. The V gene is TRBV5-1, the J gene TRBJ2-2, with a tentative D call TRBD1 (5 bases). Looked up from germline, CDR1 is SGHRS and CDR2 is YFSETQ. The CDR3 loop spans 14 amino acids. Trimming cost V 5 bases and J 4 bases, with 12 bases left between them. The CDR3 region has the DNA TGCGCCAGCAGGGGGCAGACCTCCACCGGGGAGCTGTTTTTT. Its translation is CASRGQTSTGELFF.

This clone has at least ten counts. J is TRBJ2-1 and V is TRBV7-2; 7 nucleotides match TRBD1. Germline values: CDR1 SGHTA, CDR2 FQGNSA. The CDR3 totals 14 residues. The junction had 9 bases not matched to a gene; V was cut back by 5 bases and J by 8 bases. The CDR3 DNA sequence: TGTGCCAGCAGCCTCTACACAGGGGAAGATGAGCAGTTCTTC. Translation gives CASSLYTGEDEQFF.

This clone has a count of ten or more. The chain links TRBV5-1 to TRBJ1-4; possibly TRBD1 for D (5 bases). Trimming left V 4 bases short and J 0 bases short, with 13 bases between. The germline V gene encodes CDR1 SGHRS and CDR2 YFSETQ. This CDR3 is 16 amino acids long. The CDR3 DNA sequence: TGCGCCAGCAGCCTTAAGCCGACAGCAACTAATGAAAAACTGTTTTTT. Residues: CASSLKPTATNEKLFF.

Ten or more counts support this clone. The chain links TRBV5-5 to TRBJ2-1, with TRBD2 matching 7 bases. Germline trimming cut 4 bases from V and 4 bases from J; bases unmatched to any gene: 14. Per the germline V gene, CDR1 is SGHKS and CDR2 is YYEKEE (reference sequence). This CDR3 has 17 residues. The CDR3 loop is CASSHPPGSGEYNEQFF. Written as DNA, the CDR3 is TGTGCCAGCAGCCACCCCCCGGGGAGCGGGGAATACAATGAGCAGTTCTTC.

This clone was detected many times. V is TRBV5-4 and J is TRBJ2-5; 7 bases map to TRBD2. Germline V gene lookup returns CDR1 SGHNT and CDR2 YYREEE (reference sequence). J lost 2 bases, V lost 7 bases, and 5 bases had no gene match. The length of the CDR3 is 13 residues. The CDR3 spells CASRGGSQETQYF. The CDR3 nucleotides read TGTGCCAGCCGCGGGGGTTCTCAAGAGACCCAGTACTTC.

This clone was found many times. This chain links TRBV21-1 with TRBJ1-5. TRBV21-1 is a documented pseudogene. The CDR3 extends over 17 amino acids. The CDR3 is CASSKVGGGERNQPQHF. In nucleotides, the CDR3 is TGTGCCAGCAGCAAAGTAGGTGGAGGGGAGCGCAATCAGCCCCAGCATTTT.

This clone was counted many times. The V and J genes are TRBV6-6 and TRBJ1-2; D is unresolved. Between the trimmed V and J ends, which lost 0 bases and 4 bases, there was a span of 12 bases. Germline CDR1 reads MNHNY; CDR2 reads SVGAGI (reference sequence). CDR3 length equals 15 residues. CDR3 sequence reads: CASSYSTEGAYGYTF. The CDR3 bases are TGTGCCAGCAGTTACTCGACTGAGGGCGCCTATGGCTACACCTTC.